Presented here are 5 T cell receptor beta chains from one specimen sequenced in a study of vaccination effects on CD4 cells after COVID-19. Libraries were prepared by immunoSEQ multiplex PCR; TCRdb keeps only in-frame clonotypes and omits some of them. Among about 70,000 clones listed, 80% were seen once. Using viral peptide pools, the ViraFEST assay grew out antigen-specific CD4+ T cells prior to sequencing. The culture ran for around 10 days before CD4+ T cells were isolated. Absence of prior SARS-CoV-2 infection characterized the vaccine recipients, who showed negative nucleocapsid antibodies. No antigen has been assigned to these receptors. The sample consisted of CD4+ T cells from PBMCs cultured with SARS-CoV-2 spike peptides, taken before COVID-19 vaccination. These receptors were taken from a human donor who received a COVID-19 vaccine.

The genes are TRBV6-2 or TRBV6-3 and TRBJ2-5; a weak D match, TRBD2 (6 bases). This CDR3 comprises 14 residues. CDR1 and CDR2 from the germline V gene are MNHEY and SVGEGT. The V gene lost 1 base and the J gene lost 3 bases, with 9 bases spanning the gap. This CDR3 reads CASSYFGGKETQYF. As DNA, the CDR3 is TGTGCCAGCAGTTACTTTGGCGGGAAAGAGACCCAGTACTTC.

The gene calls are TRBV15 and TRBJ2-7; D remains ambiguous. Trimming cost V 0 bases and J 3 bases, with 12 bases left between them. CDR3 length: 15 residues. The germline CDR1 and CDR2 sequences are LNHNV and YYDKDF (reference sequence). CDR3 nucleotide sequence: TGTGCCACCAGCAGAGAGTTGGGAACCCACTACGAGCAGTACGTC. As protein: CATSRELGTHYEQYV.

The CDR3 loop is CASSLGGGAVSYEQFF. CDR3 coding DNA: TGCGCCAGCAGCTTGGGCGGGGGGGCTGTTAGCTATGAGCAGTTCTTC. The chain is built from TRBV5-1 and TRBJ2-1, with 9 bases aligning to TRBD2. Germline-derived CDR1 and CDR2 are SGHRS and YFSETQ. The junction had 9 bases not matched to a gene; V was cut back by 0 bases and J by 8 bases. This CDR3 has 16 residues.

This chain uses TRBV3-1 (or the pseudogene TRBV3-2) with TRBJ1-1; weak D call: TRBD1 (5 bases). Per the germline V gene, CDR1 is LGHDT and CDR2 is YNNKEL (reference sequence). The CDR3 spans 12 residues. Trimming took 3 bases from V and 3 from J, leaving 5 bases between them. The CDR3 region has the DNA TGTGCCAGCAGCCAGGGGGACACTGAAGCTTTCTTT. Amino acids: CASSQGDTEAFF.

The chain uses TRBV5-6 and TRBJ2-2, with 7 bases fitting TRBD2. V was pared by 1 base and J by 1 base, with 4 bases of the junction left unmatched. The CDR3 extends over 16 amino acids. The V gene's germline CDR1 is SGHDT and CDR2 YYEEEE. For the CDR3, the DNA is TGTGCCAGCAGCTTGTGGCTAGCGGAGAACACCGGGGAGCTGTTTTTT. Translated, it gives CASSLWLAENTGELFF.